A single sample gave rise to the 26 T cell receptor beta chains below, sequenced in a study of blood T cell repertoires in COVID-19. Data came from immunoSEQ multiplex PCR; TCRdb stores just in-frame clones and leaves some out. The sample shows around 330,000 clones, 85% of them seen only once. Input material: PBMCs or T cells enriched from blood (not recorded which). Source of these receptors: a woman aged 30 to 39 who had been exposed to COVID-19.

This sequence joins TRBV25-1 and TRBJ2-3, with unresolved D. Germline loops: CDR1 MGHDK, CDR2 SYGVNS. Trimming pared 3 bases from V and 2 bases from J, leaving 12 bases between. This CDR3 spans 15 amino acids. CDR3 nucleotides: TGTGCCAGCAGTGAGTCAGGATTACTCACAGATACGCAGTATTTT. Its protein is CASSESGLLTDTQYF. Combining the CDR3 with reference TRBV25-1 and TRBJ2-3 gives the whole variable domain EADIYQTPRYLVIGTGKKITLECSQTMGHDKMYWYQQDPGMELHLIHYSYGVNSTEKGDLSSESTVSRIRTEHFPLTLESARPSHTSQYLCASSESGLLTDTQYFGPGTRLTVL.

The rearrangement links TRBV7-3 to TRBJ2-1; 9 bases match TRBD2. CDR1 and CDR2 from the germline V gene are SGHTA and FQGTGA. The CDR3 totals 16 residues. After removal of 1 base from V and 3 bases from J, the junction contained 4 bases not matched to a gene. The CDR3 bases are TGTGCCAGCAGCTTAAGTCTAGCGGGGTACTACAATGAGCAGTTCTTC. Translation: CASSLSLAGYYNEQFF.

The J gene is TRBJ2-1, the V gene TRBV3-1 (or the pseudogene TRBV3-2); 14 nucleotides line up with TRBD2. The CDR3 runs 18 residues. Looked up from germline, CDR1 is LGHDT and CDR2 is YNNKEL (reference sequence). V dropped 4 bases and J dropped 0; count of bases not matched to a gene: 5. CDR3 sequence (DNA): TGTGCCAGCAGCCCCGGGACTAGCGGGGGCCGCTCCTACAATGAGCAGTTCTTC. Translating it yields CASSPGTSGGRSYNEQFF.

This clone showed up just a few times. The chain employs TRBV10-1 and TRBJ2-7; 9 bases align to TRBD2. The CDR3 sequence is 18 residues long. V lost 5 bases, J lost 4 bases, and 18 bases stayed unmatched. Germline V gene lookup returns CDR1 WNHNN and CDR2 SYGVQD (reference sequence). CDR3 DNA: TGCGCCAGCAGTAGTCCTACTAGCGGGCTTATGGTCTTGTACGAGCAGTACTTC. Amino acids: CASSSPTSGLMVLYEQYF.

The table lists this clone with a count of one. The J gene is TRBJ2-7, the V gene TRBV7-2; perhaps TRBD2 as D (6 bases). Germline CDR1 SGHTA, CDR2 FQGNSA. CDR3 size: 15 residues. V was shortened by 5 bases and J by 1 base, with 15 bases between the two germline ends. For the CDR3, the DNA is TGTGCCAGCAGCCTTGGGACTTCTATATCCTACGAGCAGTACTTC. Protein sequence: CASSLGTSISYEQYF.

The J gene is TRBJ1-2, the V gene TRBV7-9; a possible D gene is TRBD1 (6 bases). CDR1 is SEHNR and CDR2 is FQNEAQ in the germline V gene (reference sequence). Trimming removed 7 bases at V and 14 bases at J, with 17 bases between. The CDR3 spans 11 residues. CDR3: CASKVTGPPTF. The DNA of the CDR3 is TGTGCCAGCAAAGTTACAGGGCCGCCGACCTTC.

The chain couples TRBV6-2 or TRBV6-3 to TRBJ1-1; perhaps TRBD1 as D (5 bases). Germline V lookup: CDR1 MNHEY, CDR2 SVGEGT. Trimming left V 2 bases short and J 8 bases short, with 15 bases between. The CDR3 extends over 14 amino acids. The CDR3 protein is CASSYLSREGEAFF. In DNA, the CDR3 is TGTGCCAGCAGTTACCTCAGCAGGGAGGGGGAAGCTTTCTTT.

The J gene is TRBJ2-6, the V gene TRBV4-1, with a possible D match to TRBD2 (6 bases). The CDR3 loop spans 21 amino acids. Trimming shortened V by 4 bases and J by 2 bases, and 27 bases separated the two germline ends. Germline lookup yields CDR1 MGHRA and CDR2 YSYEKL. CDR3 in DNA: TGCGCCAGCAGCCCGTGGGGACTTGGGCAAAACCCATCCCCTGGGGCCAACGTCCTGACTTTC. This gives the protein CASSPWGLGQNPSPGANVLTF.

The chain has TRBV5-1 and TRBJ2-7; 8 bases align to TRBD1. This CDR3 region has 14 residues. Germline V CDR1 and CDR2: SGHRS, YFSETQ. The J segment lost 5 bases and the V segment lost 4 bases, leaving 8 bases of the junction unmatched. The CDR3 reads CASSEGQVWNEQYF. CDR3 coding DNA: TGCGCCAGCAGCGAGGGACAGGTCTGGAACGAGCAGTACTTC. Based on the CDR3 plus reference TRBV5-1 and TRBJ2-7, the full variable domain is KAGVTQTPRYLIKTRGQQVTLSCSPISGHRSVSWYQQTPGQGLQFLFEYFSETQRNKGNFPGRFSGRQFSNSRSEMNVSTLELGDSALYLCASSEGQVWNEQYFGPGTRLTVT.

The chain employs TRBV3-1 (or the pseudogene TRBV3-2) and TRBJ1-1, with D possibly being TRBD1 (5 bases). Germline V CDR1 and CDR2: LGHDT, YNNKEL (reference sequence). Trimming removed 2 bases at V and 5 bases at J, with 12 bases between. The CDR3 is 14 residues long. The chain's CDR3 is CASSQRGGVTEAFF. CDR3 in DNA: TGTGCCAGCAGCCAACGCGGGGGGGTAACTGAAGCTTTCTTT.

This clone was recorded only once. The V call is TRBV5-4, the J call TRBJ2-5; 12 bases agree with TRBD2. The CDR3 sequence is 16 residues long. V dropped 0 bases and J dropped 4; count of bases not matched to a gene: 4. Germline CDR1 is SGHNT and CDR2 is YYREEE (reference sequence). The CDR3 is CASSLAGLAGLETQYF. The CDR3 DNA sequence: TGTGCCAGCAGCTTGGCCGGACTAGCGGGGTTAGAGACCCAGTACTTC.

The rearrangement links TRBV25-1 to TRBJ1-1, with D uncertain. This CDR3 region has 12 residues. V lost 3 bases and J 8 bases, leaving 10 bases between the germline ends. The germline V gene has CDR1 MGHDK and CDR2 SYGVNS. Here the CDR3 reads CASSDAWLEAFF. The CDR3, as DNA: TGTGCCAGCAGTGACGCGTGGTTAGAAGCTTTCTTT.

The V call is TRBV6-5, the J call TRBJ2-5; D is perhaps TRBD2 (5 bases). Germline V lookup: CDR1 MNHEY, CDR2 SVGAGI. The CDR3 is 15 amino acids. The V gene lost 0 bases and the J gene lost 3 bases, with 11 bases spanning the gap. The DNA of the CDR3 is TGTGCCAGCAGTTACTCGGGAGTGGGAGAAGAGACCCAGTACTTC. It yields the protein CASSYSGVGEETQYF.

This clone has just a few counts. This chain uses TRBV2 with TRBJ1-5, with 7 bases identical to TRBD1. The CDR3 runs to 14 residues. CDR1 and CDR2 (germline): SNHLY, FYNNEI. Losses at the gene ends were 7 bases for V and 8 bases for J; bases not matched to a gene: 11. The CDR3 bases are TGTGCCAGCACAAGGGGGCCGGGGAAAGAGCCCCAGCATTTT. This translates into CASTRGPGKEPQHF.

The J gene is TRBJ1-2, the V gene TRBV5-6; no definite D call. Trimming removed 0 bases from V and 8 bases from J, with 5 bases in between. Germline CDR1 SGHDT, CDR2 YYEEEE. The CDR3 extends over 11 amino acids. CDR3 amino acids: CASSLVSGYTF. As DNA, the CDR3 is TGTGCCAGCAGCTTGGTAAGCGGCTACACCTTC.

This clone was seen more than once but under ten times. The CDR3 DNA reads TGTGCCAGCAGCGCGGGTCTTCGTAAAGAGACCCAGTACTTC. As protein: CASSAGLRKETQYF. The chain combines TRBV6-2 or TRBV6-3 with TRBJ2-5; the D gene is possibly TRBD2 (5 bases). The germline CDR1 and CDR2 sequences are MNHEY and SVGEGT. The length of the CDR3 is 14 residues. V lost 6 bases to trimming and J lost 3 bases, with 14 bases between them.

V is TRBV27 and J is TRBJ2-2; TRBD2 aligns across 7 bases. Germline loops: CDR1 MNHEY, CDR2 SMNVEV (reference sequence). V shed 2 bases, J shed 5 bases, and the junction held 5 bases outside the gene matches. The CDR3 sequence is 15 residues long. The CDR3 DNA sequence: TGTGCCAGCAGTTTAGTGGGGGGAGGGACCGGGGAGCTGTTTTTT. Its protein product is CASSLVGGGTGELFF.

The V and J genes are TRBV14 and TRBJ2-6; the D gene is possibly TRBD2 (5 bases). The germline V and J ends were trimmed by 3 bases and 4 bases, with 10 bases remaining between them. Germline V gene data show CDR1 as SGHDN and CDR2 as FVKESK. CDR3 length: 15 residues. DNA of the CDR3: TGTGCCAGCAGCCACCTGGGAGCCGGGGCCAACGTCCTGACTTTC. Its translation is CASSHLGAGANVLTF. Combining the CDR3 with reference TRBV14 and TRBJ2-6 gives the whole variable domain EAGVTQFPSHSVIEKGQTVTLRCDPISGHDNLYWYRRVMGKEIKFLLHFVKESKQDESGMPNNRFLAERTGGTYSTLKVQPAELEDSGVYFCASSHLGAGANVLTFGAGSRLTVL.

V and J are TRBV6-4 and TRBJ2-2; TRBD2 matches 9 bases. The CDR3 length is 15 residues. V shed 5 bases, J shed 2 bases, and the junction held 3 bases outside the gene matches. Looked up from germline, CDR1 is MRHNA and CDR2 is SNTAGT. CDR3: CASSRLAGNTGELFF. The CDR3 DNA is TGTGCCAGCAGTCGGCTAGCGGGAAACACCGGGGAGCTGTTTTTT.

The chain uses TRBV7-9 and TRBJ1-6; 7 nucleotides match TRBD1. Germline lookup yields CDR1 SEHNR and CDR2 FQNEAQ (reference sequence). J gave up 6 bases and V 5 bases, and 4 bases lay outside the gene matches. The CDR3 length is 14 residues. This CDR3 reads CASSAGQPNSPLHF. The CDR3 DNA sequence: TGTGCCAGCAGCGCGGGACAGCCTAATTCACCCCTCCACTTT.

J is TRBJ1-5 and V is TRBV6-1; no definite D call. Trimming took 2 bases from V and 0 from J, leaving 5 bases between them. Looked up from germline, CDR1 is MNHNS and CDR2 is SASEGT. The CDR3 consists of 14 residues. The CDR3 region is CASSELLSNQPQHF. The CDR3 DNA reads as TGTGCCAGCAGTGAACTCCTTAGCAATCAGCCCCAGCATTTT.

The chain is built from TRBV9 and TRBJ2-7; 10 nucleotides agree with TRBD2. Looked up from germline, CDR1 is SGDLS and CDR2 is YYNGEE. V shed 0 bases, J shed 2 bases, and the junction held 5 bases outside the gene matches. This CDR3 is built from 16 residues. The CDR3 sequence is CASSVASSGGPYEQYF. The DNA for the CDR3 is TGTGCCAGCAGCGTAGCATCTAGCGGGGGCCCCTACGAGCAGTACTTC.

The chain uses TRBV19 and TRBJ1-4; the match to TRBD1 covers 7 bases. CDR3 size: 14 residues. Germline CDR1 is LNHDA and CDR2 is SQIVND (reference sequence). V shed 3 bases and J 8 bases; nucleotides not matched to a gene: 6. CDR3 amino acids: CASSMGRTGEKLFF. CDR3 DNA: TGTGCCAGTAGTATGGGCAGGACAGGCGAAAAACTGTTTTTT.

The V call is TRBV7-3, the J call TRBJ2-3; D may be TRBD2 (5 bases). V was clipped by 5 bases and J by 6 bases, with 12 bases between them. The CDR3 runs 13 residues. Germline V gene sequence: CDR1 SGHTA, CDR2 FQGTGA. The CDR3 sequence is CASSGLLGDTQYF. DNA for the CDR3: TGTGCCAGCAGCGGATTACTAGGGGATACGCAGTATTTT.

CDR3 DNA sequence: TGTGCCAGCAGCTTGATCCAGGGGGTTAACTATGGCTACACCTTC. It encodes CASSLIQGVNYGYTF. The J gene is TRBJ1-2, the V gene TRBV5-8; TRBD1 matches 7 bases. With V trimmed by 1 base and J by 1 base, 4 bases remained unmatched. CDR1 and CDR2 from the germline V gene are SGHTS and YDEGEE. This CDR3 comprises 15 residues.

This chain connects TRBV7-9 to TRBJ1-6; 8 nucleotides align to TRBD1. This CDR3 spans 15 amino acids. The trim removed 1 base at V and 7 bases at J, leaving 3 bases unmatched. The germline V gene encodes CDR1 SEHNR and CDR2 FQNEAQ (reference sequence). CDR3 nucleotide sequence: TGTGCCAGCAGCTTAGTCGGGACAGGCAATTCACCCCTCCACTTT. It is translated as CASSLVGTGNSPLHF.